Sequencing of this T cell receptor (beta chain) was carried out in a study of human T cells and chemical hapten exposure. CDR3 length: 12 amino acids. The J segment lost 8 bases and the V segment lost 7 bases, leaving 5 bases of the junction unmatched. The V gene's germline CDR1 is SGHAT and CDR2 FQNNGV. In the case of this clonotype: Its matching antigen is unknown.

Whole-study results and caveats: Clustering by CDR3 similarity yielded significantly more large clusters from expanded TCRs than controls.

Stated time point: patch test 2, 6 weeks after DPC sensitization. Noted treatment: therapeutic diphenylcyclopropenone sensitization with weekly scalp DPC. People who gave samples had alopecia, were 18 to 70 years old, and were suitable for DPC. TCRdb fed the RACE reads into MiXCR, producing one record per CDR3 protein. The table includes 120,000 to 150,000 distinct CDR3 sequences, over 9.5% detected once. The clonotype was recovered from a woman aged 50 to 60 with alopecia areata. Some clones in this sample may be carry-over from other donors' samples. The V gene is TRBV11-2, the J gene TRBJ2-3, with 8 bases fitting TRBD2. The material was whole blood, obtained in connection with sensitization to the hapten diphenylcyclopropenone (DPC). CDR3 residues: CASTLSGGTQYF. The CDR3 DNA reads TGTGCCAGCACCCTAAGCGGGGGTACGCAGTATTTT.